The 2 T cell receptor beta chains reported below all come from one sample, sequenced in a study of T cell changes during pregnancy in multiple sclerosis. Clones were sequenced by immunoSEQ multiplex PCR, and TCRdb holds only the in-frame ones, with some missing. Here the sample spans tens of thousands of clones, around 90% being singletons. The sample consisted of CD4+ T cells from peripheral blood mononuclear cells, taken after pregnancy. All receptors derive from a female donor with multiple sclerosis, enrolled in a pregnancy study.

The chain has TRBV5-1 and TRBJ2-3; 7 bases are a match to TRBD1. Germline V gene data show CDR1 as SGHRS and CDR2 as YFSETQ. The CDR3 totals 15 residues. V shed 0 bases and J 4 bases; nucleotides not matched to a gene: 5. CDR3 protein: CASSLAQGYPDTQYF. In DNA, the CDR3 is TGCGCCAGCAGCTTGGCACAGGGGTATCCAGATACGCAGTATTTT.

Here the CDR3 reads CASSETLPGTYEQYF. The CDR3 DNA reads as TGTGCCAGCAGTGAAACATTGCCAGGAACCTACGAGCAGTACTTC. V usage is TRBV6-1 and J usage is TRBJ2-7; D not certain. Germline assignment: CDR1 MNHNS and CDR2 SASEGT. The CDR3 runs to 15 residues. Trimming took 2 bases from V and 2 from J, leaving 13 bases between them.